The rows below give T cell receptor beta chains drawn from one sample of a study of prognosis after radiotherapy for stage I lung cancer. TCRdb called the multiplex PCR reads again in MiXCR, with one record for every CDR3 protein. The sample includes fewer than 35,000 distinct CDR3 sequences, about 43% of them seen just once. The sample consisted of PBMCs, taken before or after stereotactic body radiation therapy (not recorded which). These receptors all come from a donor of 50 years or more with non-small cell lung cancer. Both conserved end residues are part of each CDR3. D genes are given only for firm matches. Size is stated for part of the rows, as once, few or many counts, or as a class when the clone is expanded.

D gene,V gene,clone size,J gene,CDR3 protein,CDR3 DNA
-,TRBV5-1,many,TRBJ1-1,CASSFAAHVNTEAFF,TGCGCCAGCAGCTTCGCGGCGCATGTGAACACTGAAGCTTTCTTT
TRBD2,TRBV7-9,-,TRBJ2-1,CASRISLAGSYNEQFF,TGTGCCAGCAGAATATCACTAGCGGGATCCTACAATGAGCAGTTCTTC
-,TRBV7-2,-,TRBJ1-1,CANSLAVAGSTEAFF,TGTGCCAACAGCTTAGCGGTGGCGGGGAGCACTGAAGCTTTCTTT
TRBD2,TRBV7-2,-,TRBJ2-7,CASSTRRGGAYEQYF,TGTGCCAGCAGCACCCGGCGCGGGGGAGCCTACGAGCAGTACTTC
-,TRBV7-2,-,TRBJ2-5,CASSATSFGETQYF,TGTGCCAGCAGCGCGACTAGTTTTGGGGAGACCCAGTACTTC
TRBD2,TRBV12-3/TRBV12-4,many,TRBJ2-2,CASSPTSGASVPPGELFF,TGTGCCAGCAGCCCGACTAGCGGGGCCTCGGTCCCACCCGGGGAGCTGTTTTTT
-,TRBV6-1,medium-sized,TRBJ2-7,CASRRDSADVQYF,TGTGCCAGCAGGCGGGACTCGGCAGACGTGCAGTACTTC
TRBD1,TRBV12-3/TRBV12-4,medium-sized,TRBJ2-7,CASSRTGGSEEQYF,TGTGCCAGCAGTCGGACAGGGGGTAGTGAAGAGCAGTACTTC
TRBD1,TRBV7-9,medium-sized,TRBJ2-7,CASSPGTGPYEQYF,TGTGCCAGCAGCCCCGGGACAGGCCCCTACGAGCAGTACTTC
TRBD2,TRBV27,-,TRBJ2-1,CASSQSGRSYNEQFF,TGTGCCAGCAGTCAAAGCGGGAGGTCTTACAATGAGCAGTTCTTC
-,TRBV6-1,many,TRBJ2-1,CASRGSQAYNEQFF,TGTGCCAGCAGGGGCAGTCAAGCCTACAATGAGCAGTTCTTC